This TCR beta chain was obtained from a study of blood T cell repertoires in COVID-19. Study context: Specimens from acute and convalescent COVID-19 originated in the United States, Italy and Spain. Sample material is recorded as cDNA or gDNA derived from T cells, B-cell-depleted T cells, or PBMCs.

Original analysis: Estimation of nucleated cell counts was performed using reference gene primer amplification. Method: immunoSEQ multiplex PCR; TCRdb's copy keeps in-frame clones and lacks some. V and J calls and clone size are copied from that table; D and trimming were computed from the DNA. The profile shows 40,000 to 60,000 clones, around 86% of them singletons. This CDR3 comprises 13 residues. Germline V gene sequence: CDR1 SGHAT, CDR2 FQNNGV. V gave up 5 bases and J gave up 9 bases, with 14 bases separating them. This receptor was taken from a human donor in a cohort sampled during active COVID-19. Sequences were obtained from peripheral blood. The V gene is TRBV11-2, the J gene TRBJ1-3; D gene uncertain. The CDR3 DNA follows: TGTGCCAGCAGCGCCGGGATCCGAAGCACCATATATTTT. Encoded protein: CASSAGIRSTIYF.